This T cell receptor beta chain was retrieved from a study of cytomegalovirus exposure and HLA in healthy donors. Study context: Findings of an earlier analysis included roughly 110 million unique TCR beta sequences from 200 million or so T cells.

Every donor was a healthy person donating bone marrow. General study findings and limits: Presence/absence analyses took donor sequencing depth as roughly uniform. Links to common viral pathogens appeared, in a later analysis, for several of the most significant clusters.

This CDR3 contains 16 residues. Trimming left V 7 bases short and J 1 base short, with 19 bases between. Per germline, CDR1 MDHEN and CDR2 SYDVKM. About this clone itself: What it binds is unknown.

Amplification used 60 Vbeta primers and 13 Jbeta primers. Generated by immunoSEQ multiplex PCR, the TCRdb table keeps only in-frame clones and is missing some. The sample carries about 110,000 clones, roughly four fifths recorded once. The rearrangement joins TRBV28 to TRBJ1-1; TRBD1 is a possible D gene (5 bases). The clonotype originates from a male donor in good health and CMV-seropositive. Sequencing was carried out using PBMCs. CDR3 residues: CASTKRGSRKNTEAFF. The CDR3, as DNA: TGTGCCAGCACCAAACGGGGGTCTCGGAAGAACACTGAAGCTTTCTTT.